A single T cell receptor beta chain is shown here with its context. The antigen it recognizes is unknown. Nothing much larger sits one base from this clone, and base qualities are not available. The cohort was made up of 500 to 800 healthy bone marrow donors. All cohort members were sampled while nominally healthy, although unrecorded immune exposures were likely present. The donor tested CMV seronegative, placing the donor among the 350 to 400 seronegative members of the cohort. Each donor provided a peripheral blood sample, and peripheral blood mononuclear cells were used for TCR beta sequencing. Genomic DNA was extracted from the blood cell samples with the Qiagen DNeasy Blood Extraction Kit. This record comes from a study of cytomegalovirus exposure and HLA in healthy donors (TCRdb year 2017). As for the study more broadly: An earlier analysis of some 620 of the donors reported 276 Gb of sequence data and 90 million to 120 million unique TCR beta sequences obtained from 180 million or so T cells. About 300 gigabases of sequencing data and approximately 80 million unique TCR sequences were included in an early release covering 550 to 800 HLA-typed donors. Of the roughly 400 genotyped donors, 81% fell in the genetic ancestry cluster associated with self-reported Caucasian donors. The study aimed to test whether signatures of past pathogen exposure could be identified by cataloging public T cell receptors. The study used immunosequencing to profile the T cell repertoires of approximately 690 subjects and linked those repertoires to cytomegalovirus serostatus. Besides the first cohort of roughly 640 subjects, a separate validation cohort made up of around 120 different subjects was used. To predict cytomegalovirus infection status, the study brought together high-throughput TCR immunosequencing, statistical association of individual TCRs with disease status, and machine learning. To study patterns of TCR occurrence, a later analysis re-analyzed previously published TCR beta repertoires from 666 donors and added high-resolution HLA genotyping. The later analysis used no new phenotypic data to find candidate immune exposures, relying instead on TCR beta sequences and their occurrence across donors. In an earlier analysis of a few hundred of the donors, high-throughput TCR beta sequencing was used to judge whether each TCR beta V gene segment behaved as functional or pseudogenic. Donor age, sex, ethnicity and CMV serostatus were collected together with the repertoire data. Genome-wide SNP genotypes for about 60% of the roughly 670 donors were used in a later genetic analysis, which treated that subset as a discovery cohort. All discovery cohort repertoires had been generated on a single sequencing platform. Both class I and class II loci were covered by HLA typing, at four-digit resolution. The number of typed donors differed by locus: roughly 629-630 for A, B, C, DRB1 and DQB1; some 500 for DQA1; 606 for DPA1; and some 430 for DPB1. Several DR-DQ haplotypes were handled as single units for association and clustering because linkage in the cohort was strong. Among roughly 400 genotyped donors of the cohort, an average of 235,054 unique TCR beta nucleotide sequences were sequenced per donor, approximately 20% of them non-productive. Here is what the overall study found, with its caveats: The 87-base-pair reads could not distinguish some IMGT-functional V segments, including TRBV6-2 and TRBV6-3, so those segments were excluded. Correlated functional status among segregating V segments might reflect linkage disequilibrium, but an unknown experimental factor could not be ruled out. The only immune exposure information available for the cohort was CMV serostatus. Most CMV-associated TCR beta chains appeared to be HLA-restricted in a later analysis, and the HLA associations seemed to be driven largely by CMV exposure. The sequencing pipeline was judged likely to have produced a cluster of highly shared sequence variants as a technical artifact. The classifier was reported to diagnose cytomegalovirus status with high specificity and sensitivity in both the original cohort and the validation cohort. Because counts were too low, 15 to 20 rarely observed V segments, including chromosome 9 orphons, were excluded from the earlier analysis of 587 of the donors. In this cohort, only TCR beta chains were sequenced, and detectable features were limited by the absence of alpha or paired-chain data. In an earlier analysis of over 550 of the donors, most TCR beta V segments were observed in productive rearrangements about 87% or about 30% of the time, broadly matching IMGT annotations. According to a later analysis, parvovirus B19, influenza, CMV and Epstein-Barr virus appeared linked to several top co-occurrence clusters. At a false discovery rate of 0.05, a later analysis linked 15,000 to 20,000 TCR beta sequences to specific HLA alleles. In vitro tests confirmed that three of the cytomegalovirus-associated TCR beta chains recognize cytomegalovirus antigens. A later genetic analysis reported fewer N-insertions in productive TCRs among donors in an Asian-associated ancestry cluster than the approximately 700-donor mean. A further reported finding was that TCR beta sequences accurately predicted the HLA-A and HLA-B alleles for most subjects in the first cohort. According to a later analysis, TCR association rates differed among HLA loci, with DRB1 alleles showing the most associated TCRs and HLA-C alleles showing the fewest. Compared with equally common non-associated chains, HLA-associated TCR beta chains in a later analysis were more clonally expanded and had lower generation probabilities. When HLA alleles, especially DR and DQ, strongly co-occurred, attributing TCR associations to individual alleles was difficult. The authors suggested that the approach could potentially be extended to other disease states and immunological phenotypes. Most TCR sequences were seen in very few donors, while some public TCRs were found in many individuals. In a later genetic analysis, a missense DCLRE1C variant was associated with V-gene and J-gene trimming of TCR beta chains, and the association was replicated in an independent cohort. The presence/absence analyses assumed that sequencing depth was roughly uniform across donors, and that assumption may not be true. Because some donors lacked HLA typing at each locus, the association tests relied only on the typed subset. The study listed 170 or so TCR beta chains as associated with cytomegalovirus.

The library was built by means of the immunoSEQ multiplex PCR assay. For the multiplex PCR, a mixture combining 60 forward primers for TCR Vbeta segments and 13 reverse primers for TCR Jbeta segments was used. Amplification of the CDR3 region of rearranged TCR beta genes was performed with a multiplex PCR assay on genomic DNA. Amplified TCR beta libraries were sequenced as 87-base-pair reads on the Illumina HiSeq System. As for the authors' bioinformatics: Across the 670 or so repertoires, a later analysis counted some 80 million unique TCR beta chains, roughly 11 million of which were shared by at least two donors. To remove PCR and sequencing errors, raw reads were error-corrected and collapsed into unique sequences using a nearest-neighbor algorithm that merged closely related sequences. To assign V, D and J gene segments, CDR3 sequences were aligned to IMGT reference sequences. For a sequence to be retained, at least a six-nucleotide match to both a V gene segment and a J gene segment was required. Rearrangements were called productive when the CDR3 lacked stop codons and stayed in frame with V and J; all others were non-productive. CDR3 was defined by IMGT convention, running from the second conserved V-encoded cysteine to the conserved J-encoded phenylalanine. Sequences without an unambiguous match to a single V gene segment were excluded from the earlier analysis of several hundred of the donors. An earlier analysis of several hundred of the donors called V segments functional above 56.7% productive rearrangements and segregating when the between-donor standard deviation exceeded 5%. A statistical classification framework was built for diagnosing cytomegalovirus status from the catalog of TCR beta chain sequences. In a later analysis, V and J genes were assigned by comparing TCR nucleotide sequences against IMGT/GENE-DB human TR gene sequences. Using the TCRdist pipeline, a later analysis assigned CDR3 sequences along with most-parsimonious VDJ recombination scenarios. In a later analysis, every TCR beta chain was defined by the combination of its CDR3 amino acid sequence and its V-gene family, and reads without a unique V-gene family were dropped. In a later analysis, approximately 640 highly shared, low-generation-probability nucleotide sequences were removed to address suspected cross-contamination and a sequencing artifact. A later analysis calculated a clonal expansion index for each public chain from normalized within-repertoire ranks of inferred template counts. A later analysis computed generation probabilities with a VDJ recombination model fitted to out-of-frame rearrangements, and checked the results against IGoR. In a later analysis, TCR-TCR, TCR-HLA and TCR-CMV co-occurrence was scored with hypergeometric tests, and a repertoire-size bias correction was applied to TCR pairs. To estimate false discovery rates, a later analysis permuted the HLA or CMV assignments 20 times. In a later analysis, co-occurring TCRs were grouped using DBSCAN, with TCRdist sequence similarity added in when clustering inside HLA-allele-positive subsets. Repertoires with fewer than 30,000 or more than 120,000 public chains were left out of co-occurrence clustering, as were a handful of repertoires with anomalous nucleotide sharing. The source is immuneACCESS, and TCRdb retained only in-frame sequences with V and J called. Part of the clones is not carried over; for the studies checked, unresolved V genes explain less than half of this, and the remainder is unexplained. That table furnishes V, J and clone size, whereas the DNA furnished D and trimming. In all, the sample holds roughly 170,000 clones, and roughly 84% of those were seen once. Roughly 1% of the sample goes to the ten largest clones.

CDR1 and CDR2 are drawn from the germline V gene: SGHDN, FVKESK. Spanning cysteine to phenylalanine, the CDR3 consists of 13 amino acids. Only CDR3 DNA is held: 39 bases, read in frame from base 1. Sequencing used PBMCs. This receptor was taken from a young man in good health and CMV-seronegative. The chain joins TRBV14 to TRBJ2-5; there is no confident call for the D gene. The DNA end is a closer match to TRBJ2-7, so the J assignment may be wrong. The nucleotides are TGTGCCAGCAGCGCCCTAGGTATGGTCGAGCAGTACTTC. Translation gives CASSALGMVEQYF.